The rows below give T cell receptor beta chains drawn from one sample of a study of T-cell memory formation after mild COVID-19. TCRdb processed the 5' RACE reads anew with MiXCR; each CDR3 protein has one entry. The data hold a few hundred thousand distinct CDR3 sequences, with around 15% observed a single time. Specimen: PBMCs or a T cell subset sorted from them (not recorded which). These receptor sequences come from a man younger than 35 who had mild COVID-19 (a few samples of this study predate the infection). Cell type and time point are not known. Both conserved end residues are trimmed from each CDR3. Fields, in order: J gene, D gene, V gene, CDR3 protein. The D gene is left open where the match is weak.

j_gene: TRBJ1-1
d_gene: -
v_gene: TRBV3-1
CDR3aa: ASSQDMKGYTEAF

j_gene: TRBJ2-7
d_gene: TRBD1
v_gene: TRBV20-1
CDR3aa: SAQDDRALNEQY

j_gene: TRBJ2-4
d_gene: TRBD1
v_gene: TRBV2
CDR3aa: ASTTPPGTGDIQY

j_gene: TRBJ1-2
d_gene: -
v_gene: TRBV5-1
CDR3aa: ASSLEGLPSYT

j_gene: TRBJ1-4
d_gene: -
v_gene: TRBV18
CDR3aa: ASSPPFGEKLF

j_gene: TRBJ2-2
d_gene: TRBD2
v_gene: TRBV7-3
CDR3aa: ASSLTGTSALTGELF

j_gene: TRBJ1-2
d_gene: TRBD1
v_gene: TRBV7-2
CDR3aa: ASSPHGGGQFYGYT

j_gene: TRBJ1-4
d_gene: TRBD1
v_gene: TRBV28
CDR3aa: ASSLRQGPEKLF

j_gene: TRBJ2-3
d_gene: -
v_gene: TRBV2
CDR3aa: ASSESWRTDTQY

j_gene: TRBJ2-5
d_gene: -
v_gene: TRBV5-1
CDR3aa: ASSLSSGGEETQY

j_gene: TRBJ1-2
d_gene: -
v_gene: TRBV29-1
CDR3aa: SVDRQDDVHYGYT

j_gene: TRBJ2-3
d_gene: TRBD1
v_gene: TRBV4-1
CDR3aa: ASSHGDRSLGTQY

j_gene: TRBJ1-1
d_gene: -
v_gene: TRBV7-9
CDR3aa: ASSSRGAPEAF

j_gene: TRBJ2-1
d_gene: TRBD1
v_gene: TRBV5-4
CDR3aa: ASSPRDSYNEQF

j_gene: TRBJ2-3
d_gene: -
v_gene: TRBV3-1
CDR3aa: ASSQDWARTDTQY

j_gene: TRBJ2-3
d_gene: -
v_gene: TRBV3-1
CDR3aa: ASNSRGSTDTQY

j_gene: TRBJ2-1
d_gene: -
v_gene: TRBV5-1
CDR3aa: ASSLTGTANEQF

j_gene: TRBJ2-1
d_gene: -
v_gene: TRBV9
CDR3aa: ASSVPSTEQF

j_gene: TRBJ1-4
d_gene: -
v_gene: TRBV18
CDR3aa: ASSGSSGEKLF

j_gene: TRBJ1-1
d_gene: -
v_gene: TRBV20-1
CDR3aa: SARGGRNTEAF

j_gene: TRBJ1-2
d_gene: TRBD1
v_gene: TRBV3-1
CDR3aa: ASSQGDRDGGNT

j_gene: TRBJ1-2
d_gene: TRBD1
v_gene: TRBV6-6
CDR3aa: ASSDGQGTYGYT

j_gene: TRBJ2-5
d_gene: -
v_gene: TRBV10-3
CDR3aa: AISGRQETQY

j_gene: TRBJ2-5
d_gene: -
v_gene: TRBV4-2
CDR3aa: ASSQDRTVQETQY

j_gene: TRBJ1-1
d_gene: -
v_gene: TRBV12-3/TRBV12-4
CDR3aa: ASSLIGQHTEAF

j_gene: TRBJ1-1
d_gene: -
v_gene: TRBV11-1
CDR3aa: ASSNNRDSTEAF

j_gene: TRBJ2-3
d_gene: TRBD2
v_gene: TRBV11-2
CDR3aa: ASSPNRGVADTQY

j_gene: TRBJ1-1
d_gene: -
v_gene: TRBV7-9
CDR3aa: ASSARLGDTEAF

j_gene: TRBJ2-1
d_gene: -
v_gene: TRBV11-2
CDR3aa: ASRLAFGTYNEQF

j_gene: TRBJ2-1
d_gene: TRBD2
v_gene: TRBV6-5
CDR3aa: ASTAGGVSWEGQF

j_gene: TRBJ1-4
d_gene: -
v_gene: TRBV12-3/TRBV12-4
CDR3aa: ASSLGFTNEKLF

j_gene: TRBJ2-2
d_gene: TRBD1
v_gene: TRBV5-6
CDR3aa: ASSLDRDSANTGELF

j_gene: TRBJ1-1
d_gene: -
v_gene: TRBV5-1
CDR3aa: ASKRIPQTDYTEAF

j_gene: TRBJ1-1
d_gene: -
v_gene: TRBV10-3
CDR3aa: AISESGPLDTEAF

j_gene: TRBJ1-6
d_gene: TRBD1
v_gene: TRBV5-1
CDR3aa: ASSPGQGSSPLH

j_gene: TRBJ2-1
d_gene: TRBD2
v_gene: TRBV29-1
CDR3aa: SVMTSVSSYNEQF

j_gene: TRBJ1-1
d_gene: -
v_gene: TRBV10-2
CDR3aa: ASSEGVGGNTEAF

j_gene: TRBJ2-7
d_gene: -
v_gene: TRBV2
CDR3aa: ASSINYEQY

j_gene: TRBJ1-5
d_gene: -
v_gene: TRBV6-6
CDR3aa: ASSYSEGINQPQH

j_gene: TRBJ1-4
d_gene: TRBD1
v_gene: TRBV5-1
CDR3aa: ASSPRDSPNEKLF

j_gene: TRBJ2-3
d_gene: -
v_gene: TRBV30
CDR3aa: AWSVRGSTDTQY

j_gene: TRBJ2-1
d_gene: TRBD2
v_gene: TRBV4-2
CDR3aa: ASSQGAGGLDEQF

j_gene: TRBJ1-2
d_gene: -
v_gene: TRBV11-2
CDR3aa: ASSLFNSEGYT

j_gene: TRBJ2-1
d_gene: -
v_gene: TRBV6-5
CDR3aa: ASSYSSGNEQF

j_gene: TRBJ2-6
d_gene: -
v_gene: TRBV19
CDR3aa: ACGAANVLT

j_gene: TRBJ1-1
d_gene: -
v_gene: TRBV10-3
CDR3aa: AIGKQGNTEAF

j_gene: TRBJ2-4
d_gene: -
v_gene: TRBV7-9
CDR3aa: ASSPPVDAAKNIQY